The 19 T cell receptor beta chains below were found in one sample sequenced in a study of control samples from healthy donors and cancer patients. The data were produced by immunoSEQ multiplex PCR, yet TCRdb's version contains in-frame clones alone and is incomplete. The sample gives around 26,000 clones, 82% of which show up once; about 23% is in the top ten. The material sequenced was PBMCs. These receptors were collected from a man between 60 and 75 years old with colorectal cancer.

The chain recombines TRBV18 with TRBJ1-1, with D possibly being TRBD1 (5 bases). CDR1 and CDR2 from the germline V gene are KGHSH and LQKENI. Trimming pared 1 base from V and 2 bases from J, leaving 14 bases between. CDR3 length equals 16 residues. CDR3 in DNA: TGTGCCAGCTCACCACTTGGGGCGATAGTTAACACTGAAGCTTTCTTT. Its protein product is CASSPLGAIVNTEAFF. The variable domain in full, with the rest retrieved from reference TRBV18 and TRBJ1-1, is NAGVMQNPRHLVRRRGQEARLRCSPMKGHSHVYWYRQLPEEGLKFMVYLQKENIIDESGMPKERFSAEFPKEGPSILRIQQVVRGDSAAYFCASSPLGAIVNTEAFFGQGTRLTVV.

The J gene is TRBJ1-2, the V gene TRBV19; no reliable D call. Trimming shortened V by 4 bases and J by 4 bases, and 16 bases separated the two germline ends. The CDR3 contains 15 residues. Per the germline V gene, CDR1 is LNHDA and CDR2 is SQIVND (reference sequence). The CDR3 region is CASSKAGSSGYGYTF. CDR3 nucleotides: TGTGCCAGTAGTAAGGCCGGATCTTCTGGCTATGGCTACACCTTC.

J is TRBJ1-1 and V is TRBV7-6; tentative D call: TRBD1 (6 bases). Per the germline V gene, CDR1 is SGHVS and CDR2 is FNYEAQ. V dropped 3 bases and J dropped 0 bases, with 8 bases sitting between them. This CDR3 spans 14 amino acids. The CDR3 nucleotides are TGTGCCAGCAGCTTCGGGACAATGAACACTGAAGCTTTCTTT. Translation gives CASSFGTMNTEAFF.

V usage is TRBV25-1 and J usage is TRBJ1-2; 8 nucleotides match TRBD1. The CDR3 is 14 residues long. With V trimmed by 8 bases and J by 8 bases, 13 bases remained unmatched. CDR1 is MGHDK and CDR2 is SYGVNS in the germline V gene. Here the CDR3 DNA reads TGTGCCAGCGAAGGGACAGGCCGAGCAGGCGGCTACACCTTC. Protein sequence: CASEGTGRAGGYTF.

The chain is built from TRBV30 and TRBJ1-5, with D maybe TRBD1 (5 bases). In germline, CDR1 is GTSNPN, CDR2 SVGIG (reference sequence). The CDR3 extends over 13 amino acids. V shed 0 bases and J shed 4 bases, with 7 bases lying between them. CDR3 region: CAWSVQENQPQHF. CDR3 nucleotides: TGTGCCTGGAGTGTACAGGAAAATCAGCCCCAGCATTTT. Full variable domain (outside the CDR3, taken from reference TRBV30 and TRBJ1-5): SQTIHQWPATLVQPVGSPLSLECTVEGTSNPNLYWYRQAAGRGLQLLFYSVGIGQISSEVPQNLSASRPQDRQFILSSKKLLLSDSGFYLCAWSVQENQPQHFGDGTRLSIL.

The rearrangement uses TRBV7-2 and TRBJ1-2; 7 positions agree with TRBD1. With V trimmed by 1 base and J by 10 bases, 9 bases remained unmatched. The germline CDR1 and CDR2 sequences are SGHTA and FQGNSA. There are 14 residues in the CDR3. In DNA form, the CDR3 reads TGTGCCAGCAGCTTAGTAGGACAGGTTGTTGACTACACCTTC. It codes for CASSLVGQVVDYTF.

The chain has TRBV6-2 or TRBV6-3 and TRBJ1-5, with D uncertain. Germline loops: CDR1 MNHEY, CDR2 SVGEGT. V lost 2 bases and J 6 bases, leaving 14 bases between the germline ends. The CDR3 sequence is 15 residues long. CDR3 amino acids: CASSYDATRRQPQHF. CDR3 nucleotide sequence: TGTGCCAGCAGTTACGACGCCACACGGCGTCAGCCCCAGCATTTT.

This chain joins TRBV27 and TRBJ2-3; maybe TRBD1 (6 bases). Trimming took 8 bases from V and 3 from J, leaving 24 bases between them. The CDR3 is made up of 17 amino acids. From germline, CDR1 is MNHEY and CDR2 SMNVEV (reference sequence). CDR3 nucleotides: TGTGCCAGCGGGGCTGGGTGGTGGACAGATCGGACAGATACGCAGTATTTT. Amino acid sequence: CASGAGWWTDRTDTQYF.

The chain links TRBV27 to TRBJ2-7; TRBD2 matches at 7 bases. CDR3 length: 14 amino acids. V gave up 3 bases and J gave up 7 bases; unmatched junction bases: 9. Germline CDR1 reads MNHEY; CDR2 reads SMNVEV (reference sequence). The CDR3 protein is CASSLQAGYGEQYF. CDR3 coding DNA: TGTGCCAGCAGTTTGCAAGCGGGATATGGGGAGCAGTACTTC.

CDR3 loop: CASSESTDHTEAFF. CDR3 coding DNA: TGTGCCAGCAGTGAATCGACAGACCACACTGAAGCTTTCTTT. The chain combines TRBV6-4 with TRBJ1-1, with D possibly TRBD1 on 5 matching bases. Trimming cost V 3 bases and J 3 bases, with 11 bases left between them. CDR1 MRHNA and CDR2 SNTAGT come from the germline V gene. CDR3 length: 14 residues.

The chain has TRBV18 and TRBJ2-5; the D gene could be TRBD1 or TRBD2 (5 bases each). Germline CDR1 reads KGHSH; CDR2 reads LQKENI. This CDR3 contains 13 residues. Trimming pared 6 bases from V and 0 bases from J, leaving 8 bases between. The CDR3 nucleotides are TGTGCCAGCTCCCGGGGCAACCAAGAGACCCAGTACTTC. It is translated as CASSRGNQETQYF.

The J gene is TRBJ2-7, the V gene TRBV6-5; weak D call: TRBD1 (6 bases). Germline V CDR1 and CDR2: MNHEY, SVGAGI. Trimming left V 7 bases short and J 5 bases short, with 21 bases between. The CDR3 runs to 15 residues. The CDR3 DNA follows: TGTGCCAGCACCGCCACGGCACACAGGGCCGACGAGCAGTACTTC. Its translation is CASTATAHRADEQYF.

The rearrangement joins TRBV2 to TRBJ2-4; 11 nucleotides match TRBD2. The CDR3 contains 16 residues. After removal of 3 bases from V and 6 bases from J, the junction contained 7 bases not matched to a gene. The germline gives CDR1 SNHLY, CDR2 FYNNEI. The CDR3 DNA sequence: TGTGCCAGCAGTGATTGGGCTAGCGGGGGGATAAACATTCAGTACTTC. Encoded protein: CASSDWASGGINIQYF.

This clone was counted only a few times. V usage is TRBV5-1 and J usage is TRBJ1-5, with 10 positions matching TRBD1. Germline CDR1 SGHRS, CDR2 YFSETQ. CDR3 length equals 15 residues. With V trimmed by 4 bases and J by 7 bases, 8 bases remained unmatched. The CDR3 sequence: CASSLGTGEEQPQHF. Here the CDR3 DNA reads TGCGCCAGCAGCCTAGGGACAGGGGAGGAACAGCCCCAGCATTTT.

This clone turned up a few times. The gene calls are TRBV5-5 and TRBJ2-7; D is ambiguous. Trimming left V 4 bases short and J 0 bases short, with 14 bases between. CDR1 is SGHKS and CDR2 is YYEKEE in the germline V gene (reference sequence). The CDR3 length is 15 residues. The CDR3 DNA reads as TGTGCCAGCAGCCTGCGGTCGGGTTTCTCCTACGAGCAGTACTTC. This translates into CASSLRSGFSYEQYF. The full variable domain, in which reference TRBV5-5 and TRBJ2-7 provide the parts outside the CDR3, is DAGVTQSPTHLIKTRGQQVTLRCSPISGHKSVSWYQQVLGQGPQFIFQYYEKEERGRGNFPDRFSARQFPNYSSELNVNALLLGDSALYLCASSLRSGFSYEQYFGPGTRLTVT.

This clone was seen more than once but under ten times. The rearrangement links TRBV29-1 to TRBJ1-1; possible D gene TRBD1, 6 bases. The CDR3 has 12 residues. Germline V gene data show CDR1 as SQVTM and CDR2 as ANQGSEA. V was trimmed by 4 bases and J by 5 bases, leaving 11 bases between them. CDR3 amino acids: CSVGGGRTEAFF. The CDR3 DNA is TGCAGCGTTGGAGGGGGGAGGACTGAAGCTTTCTTT.

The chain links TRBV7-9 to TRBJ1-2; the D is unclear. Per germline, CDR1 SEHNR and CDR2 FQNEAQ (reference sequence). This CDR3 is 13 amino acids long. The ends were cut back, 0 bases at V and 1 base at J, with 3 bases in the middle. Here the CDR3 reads CASSLAFNYGYTF. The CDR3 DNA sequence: TGTGCCAGCAGCTTAGCGTTTAACTATGGCTACACCTTC.

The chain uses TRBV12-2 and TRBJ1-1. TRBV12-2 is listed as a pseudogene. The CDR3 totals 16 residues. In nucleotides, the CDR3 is TGTGCAAGTCGCTTTGGCGATAAAAAGCATGGCACTGAAGCTTTCTTT. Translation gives CASRFGDKKHGTEAFF.

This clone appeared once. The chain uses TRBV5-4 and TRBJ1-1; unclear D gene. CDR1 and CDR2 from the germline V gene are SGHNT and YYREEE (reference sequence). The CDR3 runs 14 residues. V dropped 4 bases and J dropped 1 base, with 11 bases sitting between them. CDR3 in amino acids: CASSPDAGNTEAFF. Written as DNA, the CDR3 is TGTGCCAGCAGCCCTGATGCAGGGAACACTGAAGCTTTCTTT.